This T cell receptor beta chain was recorded in a study of long-term antiretroviral therapy in people with HIV. This CDR3 has 11 amino acids. Germline V gene data show CDR1 as SGHRS and CDR2 as YFSETQ. V was cut by 5 bases and J by 3 bases, with 4 bases left in between. On this clone itself: The antigen is not known.

Study findings and constraints: Repertoires from HIV showed CDR3 length ranges narrower than those of controls.

At survey level, the immunoSEQ assay was run in its v3.0 version. Sequencing used immunoSEQ multiplex PCR; TCRdb keeps in-frame clones, though not all of them. This sample carries about 35,000 clones, over 75% of them seen once, and the ten largest clones take approximately 10%. The chain uses TRBV5-1 and TRBJ2-3; D gene ambiguous. The receptor comes from a man aged 18 to 30 with HIV. Sequences were derived from unsorted PBMCs, sampled 2.2 years after starting antiretroviral therapy. The CDR3 DNA sequence: TGCGCCAGCAGGACTACAGATACGCAGTATTTT. It translates to CASRTTDTQYF.